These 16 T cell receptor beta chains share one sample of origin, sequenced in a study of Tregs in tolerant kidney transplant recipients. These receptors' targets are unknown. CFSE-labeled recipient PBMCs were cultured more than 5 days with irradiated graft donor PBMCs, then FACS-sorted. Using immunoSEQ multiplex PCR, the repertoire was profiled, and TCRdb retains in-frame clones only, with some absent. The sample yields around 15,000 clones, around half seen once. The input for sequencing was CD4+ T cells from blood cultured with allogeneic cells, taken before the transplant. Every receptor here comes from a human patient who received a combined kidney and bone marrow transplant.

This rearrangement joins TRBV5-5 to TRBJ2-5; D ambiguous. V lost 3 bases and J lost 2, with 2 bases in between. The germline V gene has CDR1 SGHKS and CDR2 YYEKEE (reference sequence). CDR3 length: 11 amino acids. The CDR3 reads CASSSQETQYF. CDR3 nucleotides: TGTGCCAGCAGCTCACAAGAGACCCAGTACTTC.

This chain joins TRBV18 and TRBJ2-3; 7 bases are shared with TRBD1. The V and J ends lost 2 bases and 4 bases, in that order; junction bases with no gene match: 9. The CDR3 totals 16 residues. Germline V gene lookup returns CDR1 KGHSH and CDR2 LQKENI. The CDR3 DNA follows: TGTGCCAGCTCACCAACTACGAAAACAGGGGCAGATACGCAGTATTTT. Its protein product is CASSPTTKTGADTQYF. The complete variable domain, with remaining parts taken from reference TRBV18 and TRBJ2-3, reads NAGVMQNPRHLVRRRGQEARLRCSPMKGHSHVYWYRQLPEEGLKFMVYLQKENIIDESGMPKERFSAEFPKEGPSILRIQQVVRGDSAAYFCASSPTTKTGADTQYFGPGTRLTVL.

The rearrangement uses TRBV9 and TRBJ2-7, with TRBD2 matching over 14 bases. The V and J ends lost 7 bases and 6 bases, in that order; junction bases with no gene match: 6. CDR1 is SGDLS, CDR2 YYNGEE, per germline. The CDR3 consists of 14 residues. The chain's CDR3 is CASGLGLAGAEQYF. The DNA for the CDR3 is TGTGCCAGCGGATTGGGACTAGCGGGAGCCGAGCAGTACTTC. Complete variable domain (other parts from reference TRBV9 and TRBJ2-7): DSGVTQTPKHLITATGQRVTLRCSPRSGDLSVYWYQQSLDQGLQFLIQYYNGEERAKGNILERFSAQQFPDLHSELNLSSLELGDSALYFCASGLGLAGAEQYFGPGTRLTVT.

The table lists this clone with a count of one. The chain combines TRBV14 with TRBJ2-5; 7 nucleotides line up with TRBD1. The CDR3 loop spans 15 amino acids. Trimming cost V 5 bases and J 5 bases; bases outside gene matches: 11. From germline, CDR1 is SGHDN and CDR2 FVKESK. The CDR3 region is CASSNGLRQGETQYF. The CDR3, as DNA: TGTGCCAGCAGCAATGGGCTCCGACAGGGTGAGACCCAGTACTTC.

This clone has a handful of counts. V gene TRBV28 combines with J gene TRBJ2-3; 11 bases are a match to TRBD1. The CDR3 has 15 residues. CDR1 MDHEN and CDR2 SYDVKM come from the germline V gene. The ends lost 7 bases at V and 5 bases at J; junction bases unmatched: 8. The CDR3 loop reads CASTPDRGLQDTQYF. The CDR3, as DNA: TGTGCCAGCACCCCGGACAGGGGGCTGCAAGATACGCAGTATTTT. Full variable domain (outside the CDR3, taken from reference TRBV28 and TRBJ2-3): DVKVTQSSRYLVKRTGEKVFLECVQDMDHENMFWYRQDPGLGLRLIYFSYDVKMKEKGDIPEGYSVSREKKERFSLILESASTNQTSMYLCASTPDRGLQDTQYFGPGTRLTVL.

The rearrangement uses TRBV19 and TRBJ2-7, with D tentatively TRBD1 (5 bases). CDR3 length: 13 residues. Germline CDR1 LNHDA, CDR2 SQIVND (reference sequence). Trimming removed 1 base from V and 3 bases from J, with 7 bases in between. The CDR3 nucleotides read TGTGCCAGTAGTATAGGACAGAACTACGAGCAGTACTTC. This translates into CASSIGQNYEQYF.

The CDR3 DNA reads TGTGCCAGCAGGACAGGGGTCGACTATGGCTACACCTTC. The encoded protein is CASRTGVDYGYTF. This chain uses TRBV2 with TRBJ1-2; TRBD1 matches 8 bases. CDR1 and CDR2 from the germline V gene are SNHLY and FYNNEI. The V and J ends lost 6 bases and 3 bases, in that order; junction bases with no gene match: 3. The CDR3 consists of 13 residues.

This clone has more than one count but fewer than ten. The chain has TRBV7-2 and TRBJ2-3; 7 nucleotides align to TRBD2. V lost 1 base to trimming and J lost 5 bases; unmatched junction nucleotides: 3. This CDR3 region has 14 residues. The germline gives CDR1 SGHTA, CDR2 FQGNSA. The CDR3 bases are TGTGCCAGCAGCTTAGAATCTAGCGGAGATACGCAGTATTTT. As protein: CASSLESSGDTQYF.

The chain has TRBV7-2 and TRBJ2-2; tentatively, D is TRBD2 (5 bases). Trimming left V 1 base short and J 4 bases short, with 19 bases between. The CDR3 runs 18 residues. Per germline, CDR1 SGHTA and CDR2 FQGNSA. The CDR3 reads CASSLEGPRGTATGELFF. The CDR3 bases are TGTGCCAGCAGCTTAGAGGGTCCTCGGGGTACGGCCACCGGGGAGCTGTTTTTT.

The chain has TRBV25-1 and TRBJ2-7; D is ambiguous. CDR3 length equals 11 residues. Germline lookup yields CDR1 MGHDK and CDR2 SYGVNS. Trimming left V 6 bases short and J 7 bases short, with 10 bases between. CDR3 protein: CASRMAWEQYF. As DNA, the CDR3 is TGTGCCAGCAGGATGGCTTGGGAGCAGTACTTC.

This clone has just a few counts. The CDR3 sequence: CASSPMVTGYGYTF. The CDR3 DNA reads as TGTGCCAGCAGCCCCATGGTGACGGGCTATGGCTACACCTTC. The chain has TRBV6-5 and TRBJ1-2, with D unclear. Trimming left V 6 bases short and J 4 bases short, with 15 bases between. Germline V gene lookup returns CDR1 MNHEY and CDR2 SVGAGI. The length of the CDR3 is 14 residues.

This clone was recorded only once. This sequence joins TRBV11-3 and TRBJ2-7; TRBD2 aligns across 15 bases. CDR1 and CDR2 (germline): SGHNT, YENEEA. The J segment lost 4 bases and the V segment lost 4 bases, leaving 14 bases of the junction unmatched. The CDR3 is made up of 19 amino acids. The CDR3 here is CASSSPPRTSGRASYEQYF. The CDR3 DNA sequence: TGTGCCAGCAGCTCTCCACCACGGACTAGCGGGAGGGCCTCGTACGAGCAGTACTTC.

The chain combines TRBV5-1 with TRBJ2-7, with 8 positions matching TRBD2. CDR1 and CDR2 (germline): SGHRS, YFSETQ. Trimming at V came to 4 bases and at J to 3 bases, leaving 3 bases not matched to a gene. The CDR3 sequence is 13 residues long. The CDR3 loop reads CASSPGLVYEQYF. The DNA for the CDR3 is TGCGCCAGCAGCCCGGGACTAGTCTACGAGCAGTACTTC.

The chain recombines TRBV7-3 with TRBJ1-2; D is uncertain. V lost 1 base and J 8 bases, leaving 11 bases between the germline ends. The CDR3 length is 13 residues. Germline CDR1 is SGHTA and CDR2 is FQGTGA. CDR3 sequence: CASSLNGIGGYTF. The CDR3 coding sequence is TGTGCCAGCAGCTTAAATGGTATTGGCGGCTACACCTTC.

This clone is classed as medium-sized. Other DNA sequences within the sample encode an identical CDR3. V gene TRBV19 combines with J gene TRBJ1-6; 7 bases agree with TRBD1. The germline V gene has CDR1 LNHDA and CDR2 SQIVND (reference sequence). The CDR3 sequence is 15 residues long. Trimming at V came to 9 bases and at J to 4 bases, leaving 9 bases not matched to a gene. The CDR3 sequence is CASRLGDRYNSPLHF. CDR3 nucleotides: TGTGCCAGCCGGTTGGGGGACAGATATAATTCACCCCTCCACTTT.

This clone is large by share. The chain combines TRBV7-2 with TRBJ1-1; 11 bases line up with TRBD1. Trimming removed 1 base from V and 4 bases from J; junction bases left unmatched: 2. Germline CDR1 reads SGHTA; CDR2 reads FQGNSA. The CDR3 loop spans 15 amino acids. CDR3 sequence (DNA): TGTGCCAGCAGCTTAGTGGGGACAGGGGGCACTGAAGCTTTCTTT. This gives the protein CASSLVGTGGTEAFF.